This section outlines one TCR beta chain sequence together with its context. V was pared by 2 bases and J by 4 bases, with 2 bases of the junction left unmatched. Germline V gives CDR1 MGHRA, CDR2 YSYEKL. CDR3 size: 14 residues. The data belong to a study of blood T cell repertoires in COVID-19. Turning to the study itself: Sites in the United States, Italy and Spain provided acute and convalescent COVID-19 samples. In each case, the material was cDNA or gDNA derived from T cells, B-cell-depleted T cells, or PBMCs.

Original analysis: Reference gene primer amplification in the assay estimated nucleated cell counts. Sequencing used immunoSEQ multiplex PCR; TCRdb keeps in-frame clones, though not all of them. Clone size and the V and J calls come from that table; the DNA yielded D and trimming. The sample has more than 95,000 clones, 90% seen once. Sample: peripheral blood. The sequence came from a human donor with active COVID-19. The donor label of this sample is uncertain. The chain carries TRBV4-1 and TRBJ1-1, with 9 bases identical to TRBD1. CDR3 sequence: CASSQKDRGTEAFF. The CDR3 DNA is TGCGCCAGCAGCCAAAAGGACAGGGGCACTGAAGCTTTCTTT.